A single sample gave rise to the 32 T cell receptor beta chains below, sequenced in a study of beta chain features in type 1 diabetes. Reverse transcription of all isolated RNA meant that expressed TCRB transcripts were sequenced. The protocol was immunoSEQ multiplex PCR, while the TCRdb copy is restricted to in-frame clones and leaves out a portion. The repertoire includes about 360,000 clones, around 12% of them detected once, and approximately 0.015% sits in the top ten. Sequenced sample: naive CD4+ T cells from blood. The receptors stem from a man younger than 35 in good health.

The table lists this clone with a few counts. This chain uses TRBV5-1 with TRBJ2-5; D gene uncertain. The CDR3 is 14 amino acids. Trimming removed 0 bases at V and 5 bases at J, with 11 bases between. Germline values: CDR1 SGHRS, CDR2 YFSETQ. The CDR3 here is CASSLGGLRETQYF. The CDR3 bases are TGCGCCAGCAGCTTGGGAGGCCTTCGGGAGACCCAGTACTTC.

A note on this clone: The same CDR3 can be traced to other DNA sequences in this sample. The chain has TRBV30 and TRBJ2-1; D is possibly TRBD1 (5 bases). This CDR3 region has 13 residues. The germline V gene encodes CDR1 GTSNPN and CDR2 SVGIG (reference sequence). V lost 1 base and J 2 bases, leaving 6 bases between the germline ends. The CDR3 DNA reads as TGTGCCTGGAGTGGGGGCGCCTACAATGAGCAGTTCTTC. Its protein is CAWSGGAYNEQFF. Full variable domain (missing parts from reference TRBV30 and TRBJ2-1): SQTIHQWPATLVQPVGSPLSLECTVEGTSNPNLYWYRQAAGRGLQLLFYSVGIGQISSEVPQNLSASRPQDRQFILSSKKLLLSDSGFYLCAWSGGAYNEQFFGPGTRLTVL.

CDR3 sequence (DNA): TGTGCCAGCAGTTTAGACAGGGGCTACGAGCAGTACTTC. Translated, it gives CASSLDRGYEQYF. The chain uses TRBV27 and TRBJ2-7; 8 bases are a match to TRBD1. This CDR3 comprises 13 residues. V lost 2 bases, J lost 3 bases, and 0 bases stayed unmatched. The V gene's germline CDR1 is MNHEY and CDR2 SMNVEV (reference sequence).

The CDR3 protein is CASRTGQGGQPQHF. The CDR3 bases are TGTGCCAGTAGGACAGGACAGGGCGGACAGCCCCAGCATTTT. This chain links TRBV19 with TRBJ1-5; 8 bases are a match to TRBD1. The CDR3 is 14 residues long. J lost 7 bases, V lost 6 bases, and 8 bases had no gene match. Germline V gives CDR1 LNHDA, CDR2 SQIVND (reference sequence).

This clone was seen a handful of times. The gene calls are TRBV19 and TRBJ2-3; weak D call: TRBD2 (5 bases). With 5 bases removed from V and 3 bases from J, the gap between germline ends came to 15 bases. Germline-derived CDR1 and CDR2 are LNHDA and SQIVND (reference sequence). The CDR3 is 15 residues long. The CDR3 DNA sequence: TGTGCCAGTAGTCTCGGTCACCGCGGGACAGATACGCAGTATTTT. It is translated as CASSLGHRGTDTQYF.

J is TRBJ1-1 and V is TRBV5-5; D is uncertain. Per the germline V gene, CDR1 is SGHKS and CDR2 is YYEKEE (reference sequence). This CDR3 comprises 15 residues. V lost 0 bases, J lost 4 bases, and 13 bases lay in between. The CDR3 is CASSLATFESTEAFF. Here the CDR3 DNA reads TGTGCCAGCAGCTTGGCCACATTTGAAAGCACTGAAGCTTTCTTT.

This clone was counted only a few times. The V gene is TRBV9, the J gene TRBJ2-1, with TRBD2 matching 8 bases. CDR1 and CDR2 from the germline V gene are SGDLS and YYNGEE. The CDR3 is 13 residues long. The CDR3 DNA follows: TGTGCAGGCGCGGGGGGTCCCTACAATGAGCAGTTCTTC. Amino acid sequence: CAGAGGPYNEQFF.

V is TRBV29-1 and J is TRBJ2-2, with TRBD2 matching 12 bases. V shed 1 base and J 5 bases; nucleotides not matched to a gene: 11. CDR1 SQVTM and CDR2 ANQGSEA come from the germline V gene. The CDR3 covers 18 residues. CDR3: CSVEAGLAGGSWTGELFF. In DNA form, the CDR3 reads TGCAGCGTTGAAGCTGGGCTAGCGGGGGGGAGTTGGACCGGGGAGCTGTTTTTT.

This clone was counted only a few times. The V call is TRBV7-2, the J call TRBJ2-3; 7 bases agree with TRBD1. Per germline, CDR1 SGHTA and CDR2 FQGNSA. The CDR3 consists of 15 residues. The V segment lost 5 bases and the J segment 0 bases; nucleotides outside the gene matches: 5. CDR3 region: CASSLTGASTDTQYF. CDR3 DNA: TGTGCCAGCAGCCTAACAGGGGCAAGCACAGATACGCAGTATTTT.

The chain couples TRBV30 to TRBJ2-1, with D perhaps TRBD2 (6 bases). Trimming cost V 0 bases and J 9 bases, with 15 bases left between them. There are 14 residues in the CDR3. CDR1 GTSNPN and CDR2 SVGIG come from the germline V gene (reference sequence). DNA for the CDR3: TGTGCCTGGAGTGTACAGGAGGGCCAGGGTGAGCAGTTCTTC. Translation gives CAWSVQEGQGEQFF.

This clone was counted at least ten times. The chain is built from TRBV7-2 and TRBJ1-4, with D maybe TRBD1 (5 bases). Germline loops: CDR1 SGHTA, CDR2 FQGNSA. V shed 5 bases and J shed 7 bases, with 11 bases lying between them. This CDR3 has 13 residues. The CDR3 reads CASSTGHGEKLFF. In nucleotides, the CDR3 is TGTGCCAGCAGCACAGGACATGGTGAAAAACTGTTTTTT.

The chain uses TRBV29-1 and TRBJ2-3; D is possibly TRBD1 (6 bases). V lost 7 bases to trimming and J lost 4 bases, with 12 bases between them. The CDR3 runs to 12 residues. In germline, CDR1 is SQVTM, CDR2 ANQGSEA. CDR3 protein: CSAGQGPDTQYF. The CDR3 region has the DNA TGCAGCGCAGGGCAGGGGCCAGATACGCAGTATTTT.

Only a few counts were recorded for this clone. The rearrangement joins TRBV7-3 to TRBJ2-3, with TRBD2 matching 7 bases. The germline V gene has CDR1 SGHTA and CDR2 FQGTGA. Trimming cost V 3 bases and J 3 bases; bases outside gene matches: 3. The CDR3 extends over 14 amino acids. The CDR3 sequence is CASSFSGDTDTQYF. CDR3 nucleotide sequence: TGTGCCAGCAGCTTCAGCGGGGATACAGATACGCAGTATTTT.

The chain is built from TRBV4-2 and TRBJ2-7; D possibly corresponds to TRBD2 (7 bases). Germline V CDR1 and CDR2: LGHNA, YNFKEQ. Trimming shortened V by 3 bases and J by 3 bases, and 21 bases separated the two germline ends. This CDR3 is 17 amino acids long. In nucleotides, the CDR3 is TGTGCCAGCAGCCAGAAGGGGGATATAGCGGGCCTCTACGAGCAGTACTTC. It translates to CASSQKGDIAGLYEQYF.

This clone has just a few counts. The chain has TRBV7-6 and TRBJ2-7; D perhaps matches TRBD1 (5 bases). Trimming pared 5 bases from V and 2 bases from J, leaving 13 bases between. The germline V gene encodes CDR1 SGHVS and CDR2 FNYEAQ. The CDR3 sequence is 14 residues long. CDR3 in amino acids: CASSPRQGAYEQYF. The DNA for the CDR3 is TGTGCCAGCAGCCCGAGGCAGGGCGCCTACGAGCAGTACTTC.

J is TRBJ2-7 and V is TRBV10-3; 10 nucleotides align to TRBD2. Trimming removed 10 bases from V and 0 bases from J; junction bases left unmatched: 18. The germline V gene encodes CDR1 ENHRY and CDR2 SYGVKD. The CDR3 runs to 18 residues. Here the CDR3 DNA reads TGTGCCACGCGCAATGGCCTAGCGGGAGTCCTCAGCTCCTACGAGCAGTACTTC. Translating it yields CATRNGLAGVLSSYEQYF.

The gene calls are TRBV5-1 and TRBJ1-1; no clear D gene. The V and J ends lost 4 bases and 0 bases respectively, with 13 bases between them. CDR1 is SGHRS, CDR2 YFSETQ, per germline. This CDR3 region has 15 residues. As DNA, the CDR3 is TGCGCCAGCAGCCCTTTCTACGGGTTGAACACTGAAGCTTTCTTT. Amino acids: CASSPFYGLNTEAFF.

The chain couples TRBV9 to TRBJ2-4; maybe TRBD2 (6 bases). The CDR3 spans 15 residues. Trimming removed 2 bases at V and 7 bases at J, with 16 bases between. Germline CDR1 reads SGDLS; CDR2 reads YYNGEE. CDR3 nucleotide sequence: TGTGCCAGCAGCGTCTACGGGGGAGTGGGTAACATTCAGTACTTC. This gives the protein CASSVYGGVGNIQYF.

This rearrangement joins TRBV6-5 to TRBJ1-2, with 10 bases fitting TRBD1. The CDR3 loop spans 12 amino acids. Per germline, CDR1 MNHEY and CDR2 SVGAGI. The V gene end was trimmed by 8 bases and the J gene end by 6 bases; junction bases not matched to a gene: 3. The CDR3 coding sequence is TGTGCCAGCCGGGGGACAGGGGATGGCTACACCTTC. Its protein product is CASRGTGDGYTF.

The chain employs TRBV7-9 and TRBJ1-6; D is ambiguous. CDR3 length equals 12 residues. V lost 3 bases and J 17 bases, leaving 14 bases between the germline ends. Germline CDR1 SEHNR, CDR2 FQNEAQ (reference sequence). The CDR3 spells CASSFGRSPIHF. The CDR3, as DNA: TGTGCCAGCAGCTTTGGGAGATCGCCGATCCACTTT.

About this clone itself: A junction end diverges from the germline sequence, so it may reflect a read error. The J gene is TRBJ2-2, the V gene TRBV7-7; 11 bases are a match to TRBD2. The length of the CDR3 is 16 residues. Germline values: CDR1 SSHAT, CDR2 FNYEAQ (reference sequence). The CDR3 loop reads CASSSGTSGNTGELFF. CDR3 nucleotides: TGTGCTAGCAGCAGCGGGACTAGCGGGAACACCGGGGAGCTGTTTTTT.

In its sample, this clone was seen a few times. The junction does not match germline at one end; this may be a read error. The V and J genes are TRBV7-7 and TRBJ2-2; D not resolved. The germline V gene has CDR1 SSHAT and CDR2 FNYEAQ (reference sequence). The CDR3 has 15 amino acids. The CDR3 DNA is TGTGCTAGCAGCCCGCGTGGCGAGGACACCGGGGAGCTGTTTTTT. It specifies CASSPRGEDTGELFF.

CDR3 sequence (DNA): TGTGCCAGTAGCAACCGGGGGGGCGCGGACACCGGGGAGCTGTTTTTT. Protein product: CASSNRGGADTGELFF. The genes are TRBV19 and TRBJ2-2; 8 bases fit TRBD2. Trimming at V came to 6 bases and at J to 3 bases, leaving 9 bases not matched to a gene. This CDR3 contains 16 residues. Germline lookup yields CDR1 LNHDA and CDR2 SQIVND (reference sequence).

In this sample, this clone turned up a few times. The chain joins TRBV5-1 to TRBJ2-5, with TRBD2 identical over 8 bases. J gave up 2 bases and V 6 bases, and 9 bases lay outside the gene matches. Germline CDR1 and CDR2: SGHRS and YFSETQ. The CDR3 spans 15 residues. CDR3 in DNA: TGCGCCAGCACAAGAGCGGGAGAGGTACAAGAGACCCAGTACTTC. It is translated as CASTRAGEVQETQYF.

This clone was recorded a few times. J is TRBJ1-2 and V is TRBV29-1; D is unresolved. CDR3 size: 11 residues. Trimming stripped 6 bases from V and 6 bases from J, with 11 bases between. Germline values: CDR1 SQVTM, CDR2 ANQGSEA. As DNA, the CDR3 is TGCAGCGTATATGGGGAGAATGGCTACACCTTC. Translating gives CSVYGENGYTF.

This clone has only a few counts. The chain employs TRBV30 and TRBJ2-3, with 9 bases matching TRBD2. The germline V gene has CDR1 GTSNPN and CDR2 SVGIG (reference sequence). V was pared by 2 bases and J by 4 bases, with 7 bases of the junction left unmatched. The CDR3 runs to 15 residues. The CDR3 protein is CAWSPIAGVSDTQYF. CDR3 nucleotides: TGTGCCTGGAGTCCAATAGCGGGAGTGTCAGATACGCAGTATTTT. Based on the CDR3 plus reference TRBV30 and TRBJ2-3, the full variable domain is SQTIHQWPATLVQPVGSPLSLECTVEGTSNPNLYWYRQAAGRGLQLLFYSVGIGQISSEVPQNLSASRPQDRQFILSSKKLLLSDSGFYLCAWSPIAGVSDTQYFGPGTRLTVL.

This clone appeared a few times. The chain employs TRBV2 and TRBJ2-7; D unresolved. Trimming pared 7 bases from V and 5 bases from J, leaving 18 bases between. The CDR3 is made up of 14 amino acids. The germline CDR1 and CDR2 sequences are SNHLY and FYNNEI. The CDR3 loop reads CASNEVAVIDEQYF. In DNA form, the CDR3 reads TGTGCCAGCAACGAGGTAGCAGTGATCGACGAGCAGTACTTC.

This chain links TRBV7-2 with TRBJ2-3; D is possibly TRBD2 (6 bases). V gave up 5 bases and J gave up 4 bases, with 19 bases separating them. Germline V gives CDR1 SGHTA, CDR2 FQGNSA. The CDR3 runs 16 residues. DNA for the CDR3: TGTGCCAGCAGCCCATGGACTAACGAGGGCGCAGATACGCAGTATTTT. This gives the protein CASSPWTNEGADTQYF.

V usage is TRBV7-2 and J usage is TRBJ2-5; the match to TRBD2 covers 10 bases. The CDR3 has 17 amino acids. The junction had 6 bases not matched to a gene; V was cut back by 1 base and J by 1 base. Germline V lookup: CDR1 SGHTA, CDR2 FQGNSA. The CDR3 sequence is CASSLVSSGGIQETQYF. The CDR3 DNA reads as TGTGCCAGCAGCTTAGTGTCTAGCGGGGGTATCCAAGAGACCCAGTACTTC.

This clone was counted a few times. The chain links TRBV30 to TRBJ2-5; 8 bases match TRBD1. The CDR3 is 16 amino acids. V lost 0 bases and J lost 3; bases outside the gene matches: 9. Germline-derived CDR1 and CDR2 are GTSNPN and SVGIG (reference sequence). This CDR3 is CAWSVGRTGPKETQYF. CDR3 sequence (DNA): TGTGCCTGGAGTGTGGGCAGGACAGGGCCTAAAGAGACCCAGTACTTC.

This clone was observed a few times. J is TRBJ2-7 and V is TRBV11-1, with 7 bases identical to TRBD1. Trimming at V came to 7 bases and at J to 4 bases, leaving 7 bases not matched to a gene. The length of the CDR3 is 13 residues. Germline V gene lookup returns CDR1 SGHAT and CDR2 FQDESV (reference sequence). CDR3 residues: CASTKTGSYEQYF. The CDR3 nucleotides are TGTGCCAGCACCAAGACAGGGAGTTACGAGCAGTACTTC.

The genes are TRBV4-1 and TRBJ1-1, with 7 bases identical to TRBD1. Germline CDR1 is MGHRA and CDR2 is YSYEKL. Trimming cost V 3 bases and J 0 bases; bases outside gene matches: 1. This CDR3 region has 14 residues. The CDR3 spells CASSQTGLNTEAFF. DNA of the CDR3: TGCGCCAGCAGCCAGACAGGGCTGAACACTGAAGCTTTCTTT.